One and the same sample provided the 29 T cell receptor beta chains below, sequenced in a study of identical twins. TCRdb re-derived calls from the 5' RACE reads in MiXCR, one entry per CDR3 protein. The sample shows about 920,000 distinct CDR3 sequences, around an eighth of them seen only once. These data also formed part of another study, on yellow fever vaccine responses in identical twins.

The sample consisted of PBMCs. These receptors originate from a woman under 30 in good health.

This clonotype was counted only a few times. The V gene is TRBV7-2, the J gene TRBJ2-7; D gene uncertain. Germline lookup yields CDR1 SGHTA and CDR2 FQGNSA. Trimming cost V 1 base and J 0 bases, with 13 bases left between them. The CDR3 totals 16 residues. The CDR3 sequence is CASSLELYASSYEQYV. As DNA, the CDR3 is TGTGCCAGCAGCTTAGAACTTTATGCGAGCTCCTACGAGCAGTACGTC.

This clonotype was observed many times. An end of the junction does not agree with germline; a read error may underlie this. This chain joins TRBV7-9 and TRBJ2-3, with TRBD2 matching over 10 bases. Germline loops: CDR1 SEHNR, CDR2 FQNEAQ (reference sequence). CDR3 length equals 14 residues. CDR3 in DNA: TGTGCCAGCAGCCTAGCGGGAGCGGGAGATACGCAGTATTTT. Protein sequence: CASSLAGAGDTQYF.

This clonotype was observed many times. The J gene is TRBJ1-3, the V gene TRBV10-3; 8 nucleotides align to TRBD1. CDR1 is ENHRY, CDR2 SYGVKD, per germline. With 1 base clipped from V and 3 bases from J, the junction kept 8 bases outside the gene matches. CDR3 length: 17 residues. CDR3 loop: CAISEWTGQGFGNTIYF. The DNA of the CDR3 is TGTGCCATCAGTGAGTGGACCGGACAGGGTTTTGGAAACACCATATATTTT.

This clonotype has a handful of counts. J is TRBJ2-1 and V is TRBV6-2 or TRBV6-3, with 9 bases lining up with TRBD1. Trimming at V came to 6 bases and at J to 1 base, leaving 7 bases not matched to a gene. CDR1 and CDR2 (germline): MNHEY, SVGEGT. The CDR3 totals 16 residues. The CDR3 protein is CASSTSGQGSYNEQFF. CDR3 sequence (DNA): TGTGCCAGCAGCACTTCCGGACAGGGGTCCTACAATGAGCAGTTCTTC.

The chain carries TRBV19 and TRBJ2-3; D is undetermined. From germline, CDR1 is LNHDA and CDR2 SQIVND (reference sequence). The V end lost 7 bases, the J end lost 0 bases, and 11 bases lay between the germline ends. The CDR3 is made up of 14 amino acids. The CDR3 region is CASKAGRSTDTQYF. In DNA form, the CDR3 reads TGTGCCAGTAAAGCAGGTCGTAGCACAGATACGCAGTATTTT.

This clonotype was found many times. This rearrangement joins TRBV13 to TRBJ2-7; 13 bases align to TRBD2. Looked up from germline, CDR1 is PRHDT and CDR2 is FYEKMQ (reference sequence). The CDR3 spans 18 residues. V dropped 5 bases and J dropped 3; count of bases not matched to a gene: 13. The CDR3 coding sequence is TGTGCCAGCAGCCCCCCTGCCGGACTAGCGGGAGTGGACTACGAGCAGTACTTC. Its protein is CASSPPAGLAGVDYEQYF.

A few counts support this clonotype. The rearrangement joins TRBV7-9 to TRBJ2-7; tentative D call: TRBD2 (6 bases). The CDR3 consists of 14 residues. V lost 0 bases and J 6 bases, leaving 12 bases between the germline ends. CDR1 and CDR2 from the germline V gene are SEHNR and FQNEAQ (reference sequence). The CDR3 protein is CASSLAPGGIEQYV. For the CDR3, the DNA is TGTGCCAGCAGCTTAGCCCCAGGAGGGATCGAGCAGTACGTC.

The V call is TRBV15, the J call TRBJ2-1; 8 nucleotides match TRBD2. This CDR3 region has 15 residues. Trimming removed 2 bases from V and 7 bases from J; junction bases left unmatched: 7. The germline V gene encodes CDR1 LNHNV and CDR2 YYDKDF (reference sequence). CDR3 residues: CATSRSPTSENEQFF. CDR3 in DNA: TGTGCCACCAGCAGATCTCCGACTAGCGAAAATGAGCAGTTCTTC.

The chain recombines TRBV12-3 or TRBV12-4 with TRBJ2-1; D gene uncertain. The V gene lost 7 bases and the J gene lost 7 bases, with 8 bases spanning the gap. The CDR3 has 11 residues. In DNA, the CDR3 is TGTGCCAGCACCTTCAGTAATGAGCAGTTCTTC. It yields the protein CASTFSNEQFF.

The V call is TRBV7-3, the J call TRBJ2-5, with a possible D match to TRBD2 (5 bases). Per the germline V gene, CDR1 is SGHTA and CDR2 is FQGTGA. Trimming took 5 bases from V and 5 from J, leaving 21 bases between them. This CDR3 is 16 amino acids long. CDR3 bases: TGTGCCAGCAGCCTTTCACGGACTTACGACCGGGAGACCCAGTACTTC. This sequence encodes CASSLSRTYDRETQYF.

This clonotype occurred many times. V gene TRBV2 combines with J gene TRBJ2-1, with 7 bases matching TRBD1. Germline lookup yields CDR1 SNHLY and CDR2 FYNNEI. This CDR3 region has 15 residues. Trimming removed 6 bases from V and 2 bases from J; junction bases left unmatched: 7. CDR3 residues: CASRVGQVAYNEQFF. The DNA for the CDR3 is TGTGCCAGCAGGGTCGGACAGGTTGCCTACAATGAGCAGTTCTTC.

This clonotype has more than one count but fewer than ten. The J gene is TRBJ1-6, the V gene TRBV14; perhaps TRBD1 as D (5 bases). CDR3 length equals 17 residues. CDR1 is SGHDN and CDR2 is FVKESK in the germline V gene. V lost 6 bases to trimming and J lost 0 bases, with 15 bases between them. The CDR3 nucleotides are TGTGCCAGCAGTTTTAGGACACCGAGCTCCTATAATTCACCCCTCCACTTT. Its translation is CASSFRTPSSYNSPLHF.

CDR3 in DNA: TGCGCCAGCAGCCAAACAGGGGGCAGGGAGACCCAGTACTTC. This gives the protein CASSQTGGRETQYF. The J gene is TRBJ2-5, the V gene TRBV4-1; 9 bases match TRBD1. Trimming cost V 2 bases and J 5 bases; bases outside gene matches: 3. Looked up from germline, CDR1 is MGHRA and CDR2 is YSYEKL. CDR3 length equals 14 residues.

The chain recombines TRBV10-3 with TRBJ1-2; D uncertain. Germline lookup yields CDR1 ENHRY and CDR2 SYGVKD. V lost 6 bases and J lost 5, with 13 bases in between. This CDR3 contains 13 residues. The DNA of the CDR3 is TGTGCCATCAGGGAGACCTCGGGATATGGCTACACCTTC. Its translation: CAIRETSGYGYTF.

This clonotype has more than one count but fewer than ten. The chain joins TRBV20-1 to TRBJ2-7; 8 nucleotides line up with TRBD1. CDR1 DFQATT and CDR2 SNEGSKA come from the germline V gene (reference sequence). V dropped 6 bases and J dropped 7; count of bases not matched to a gene: 11. The CDR3 is 13 residues long. The CDR3 DNA is TGCAGTGCCAAACGACAGGGGCTGGGTGAGCAGTACTTC. It is translated as CSAKRQGLGEQYF.

This clonotype has only a few counts. The V gene is TRBV7-2, the J gene TRBJ2-7; D is undetermined. Germline CDR1 and CDR2: SGHTA and FQGNSA. The CDR3 contains 13 residues. V lost 5 bases to trimming and J lost 9 bases, with 17 bases between them. The CDR3 region has the DNA TGTGCCAGCAGCACGGAGTCGACCCGGAGGCAGTACTTC. Its translation: CASSTESTRRQYF.

This clonotype was counted a few times. V gene TRBV5-1 combines with J gene TRBJ2-3, with TRBD2 matching over 13 bases. Germline-derived CDR1 and CDR2 are SGHRS and YFSETQ. The CDR3 sequence is 17 residues long. Unmatched junction bases numbered 7, after V lost 1 base and J lost 5 bases. The CDR3 DNA reads as TGCGCCAGCAGCTTGAGGGGACTAGCGGGAAGGGAAGATACGCAGTATTTT. It specifies CASSLRGLAGREDTQYF.

This clonotype was seen more than once but under ten times. The DNA of the CDR3 is TGTGCCAGCAGTGAAGTTCTTGGGGGCAGACAAGAGACCCAGTACTTC. Protein: CASSEVLGGRQETQYF. The gene calls are TRBV2 and TRBJ2-5, with D maybe TRBD1 (6 bases). Per germline, CDR1 SNHLY and CDR2 FYNNEI. Deletions cut 1 base from V and 2 bases from J, with 14 bases between. The CDR3 has 16 amino acids.

V is TRBV9 and J is TRBJ2-3; perhaps TRBD2 as D (5 bases). Trimming took off 6 bases at V and 0 bases at J, with 17 bases between the two ends. This CDR3 spans 16 amino acids. Germline CDR1 reads SGDLS; CDR2 reads YYNGEE. CDR3 in amino acids: CASTRYGGPSTDTQYF. The CDR3 coding sequence is TGTGCCAGCACCCGCTATGGCGGGCCAAGCACAGATACGCAGTATTTT.

The V gene is TRBV7-9, the J gene TRBJ1-2; TRBD1 might be the D (5 bases). V lost 4 bases and J lost 4, with 22 bases in between. Germline CDR1 and CDR2: SEHNR and FQNEAQ (reference sequence). CDR3 length equals 17 residues. CDR3 sequence: CASSSVPGLETSYGYTF. The CDR3 DNA is TGTGCCAGCAGCTCCGTTCCGGGACTCGAGACGAGCTATGGCTACACCTTC.

This clonotype was counted at least ten times. This chain joins TRBV29-1 and TRBJ2-1; TRBD2 might be the D (5 bases). Germline V CDR1 and CDR2: SQVTM, ANQGSEA. Trimming cost V 6 bases and J 6 bases, with 24 bases left between them. This CDR3 has 16 amino acids. The CDR3 region has the DNA TGCAGCGTCGCCGCCTCCCTAGCCCGACCCTCCAATGAGCAGTTCTTC. Protein: CSVAASLARPSNEQFF.

This clonotype was seen more than once but under ten times. The chain couples TRBV7-9 to TRBJ2-7; possibly TRBD2 for D (5 bases). Germline assignment: CDR1 SEHNR and CDR2 FQNEAQ (reference sequence). Between the trimmed V and J ends, which lost 3 bases and 9 bases, there was a span of 9 bases. This CDR3 is 11 amino acids long. CDR3 sequence: CASSLGVAQYF. The CDR3 bases are TGTGCCAGCAGCTTGGGAGTTGCGCAGTACTTC.

This sequence joins TRBV7-9 and TRBJ1-2, with D possibly being TRBD1 (6 bases). Per the germline V gene, CDR1 is SEHNR and CDR2 is FQNEAQ (reference sequence). This CDR3 spans 15 amino acids. V lost 2 bases, J lost 4 bases, and 14 bases lay in between. In DNA form, the CDR3 reads TGTGCCAGCAGCTTATCAATGGACAGATCCTATGGCTACACCTTC. It yields the protein CASSLSMDRSYGYTF.

This chain links TRBV20-1 with TRBJ2-1; D tentatively reads TRBD1 or TRBD2 (5 bases each). Germline V gives CDR1 DFQATT, CDR2 SNEGSKA (reference sequence). V lost 4 bases and J 5 bases, leaving 18 bases between the germline ends. CDR3 length: 15 residues. The CDR3 DNA sequence: TGCAGTGCTAAGGTCCCCGCAGGGAGTAACAATGAGCAGTTCTTC. It is translated as CSAKVPAGSNNEQFF.

The genes are TRBV2 and TRBJ1-5; D is unresolved. CDR3 size: 16 residues. V lost 1 base and J lost 3, with 13 bases in between. Germline CDR1 is SNHLY and CDR2 is FYNNEI. The CDR3 coding sequence is TGTGCCAGCAGTGAAGAGTGGGGTATCGCCAATCAGCCCCAGCATTTT. Protein sequence: CASSEEWGIANQPQHF.

The sample holds a few counts of this clonotype. The J gene is TRBJ2-5, the V gene TRBV4-1; unclear D gene. The V end was cut by 0 bases, the J end by 3 bases, with 17 bases between. CDR3 length: 17 residues. Germline CDR1 and CDR2: MGHRA and YSYEKL. The CDR3: CASSQDASGALKETQYF. Written as DNA, the CDR3 is TGCGCCAGCAGCCAAGATGCGTCAGGTGCCTTAAAAGAGACCCAGTACTTC.

This clonotype showed up many times. This rearrangement joins TRBV29-1 to TRBJ2-1; D gene ambiguous. Trimming pared 1 base from V and 6 bases from J, leaving 7 bases between. Germline V lookup: CDR1 SQVTM, CDR2 ANQGSEA. The CDR3 runs to 12 residues. CDR3 DNA sequence: TGCAGCGTTGAAGTCAGTCGCAATGAGCAGTTCTTC. Protein: CSVEVSRNEQFF.

The rearrangement links TRBV5-6 to TRBJ2-5, with D perhaps matching TRBD1 (6 bases). CDR3 length: 15 amino acids. Looked up from germline, CDR1 is SGHDT and CDR2 is YYEEEE. Trimming left V 4 bases short and J 5 bases short, with 18 bases between. This chain's CDR3 is CASSRGQPQGETQYF. DNA for the CDR3: TGTGCCAGCAGCCGGGGACAACCCCAAGGGGAGACCCAGTACTTC. Supplemented by reference TRBV5-6 and TRBJ2-5, the full variable domain reads DAGVTQSPTHLIKTRGQQVTLRCSPKSGHDTVSWYQQALGQGPQFIFQYYEEEERQRGNFPDRFSGHQFPNYSSELNVNALLLGDSALYLCASSRGQPQGETQYFGPGTRLLVL.

The table lists this clonotype with a few counts. The chain combines TRBV28 with TRBJ2-3; D unclear. The CDR3 contains 16 residues. V lost 5 bases and J 4 bases, leaving 19 bases between the germline ends. The germline CDR1 and CDR2 sequences are MDHEN and SYDVKM. CDR3 nucleotide sequence: TGTGCCAGCAGTCCTCGGACGGCATTCAGCCCAGATACGCAGTATTTT. The encoded protein is CASSPRTAFSPDTQYF.